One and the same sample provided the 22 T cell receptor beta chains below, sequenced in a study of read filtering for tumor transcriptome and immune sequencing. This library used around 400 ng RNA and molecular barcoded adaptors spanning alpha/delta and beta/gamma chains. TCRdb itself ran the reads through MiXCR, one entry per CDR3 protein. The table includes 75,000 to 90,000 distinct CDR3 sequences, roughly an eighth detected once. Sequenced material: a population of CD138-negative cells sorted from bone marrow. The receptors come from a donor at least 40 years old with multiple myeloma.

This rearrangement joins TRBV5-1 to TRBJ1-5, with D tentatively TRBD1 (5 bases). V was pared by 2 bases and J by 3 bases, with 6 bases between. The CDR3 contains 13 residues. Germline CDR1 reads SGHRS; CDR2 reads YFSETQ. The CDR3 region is CASSLGTNQPQHF. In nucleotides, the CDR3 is TGCGCCAGCAGCTTAGGGACCAATCAGCCCCAGCATTTT.

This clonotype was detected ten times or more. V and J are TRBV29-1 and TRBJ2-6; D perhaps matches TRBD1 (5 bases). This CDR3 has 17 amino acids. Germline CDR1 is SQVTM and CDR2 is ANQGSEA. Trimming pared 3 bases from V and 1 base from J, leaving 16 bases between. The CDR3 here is CSVEVGDGRSGANVLTF. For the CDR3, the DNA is TGCAGCGTTGAGGTAGGGGATGGAAGATCTGGGGCCAACGTCCTGACTTTC. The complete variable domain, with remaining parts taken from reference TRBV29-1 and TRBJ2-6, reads SAVISQKPSRDICQRGTSLTIQCQVDSQVTMMFWYRQQPGQSLTLIATANQGSEATYESGFVIDKFPISRPNLTFSTLTVSNMSPEDSSIYLCSVEVGDGRSGANVLTFGAGSRLTVL.

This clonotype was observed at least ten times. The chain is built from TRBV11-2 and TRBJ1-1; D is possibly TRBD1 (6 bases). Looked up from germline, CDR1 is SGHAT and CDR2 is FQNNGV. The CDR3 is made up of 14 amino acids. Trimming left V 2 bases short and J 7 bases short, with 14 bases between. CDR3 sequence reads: CASSLRSGTLEAFF. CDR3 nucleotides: TGTGCCAGCAGCTTAAGATCCGGGACACTTGAAGCTTTCTTT. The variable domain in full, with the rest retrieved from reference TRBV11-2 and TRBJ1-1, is EAGVAQSPRYKIIEKRQSVAFWCNPISGHATLYWYQQILGQGPKLLIQFQNNGVVDDSQLPKDRFSAERLKGVDSTLKIQPAKLEDSAVYLCASSLRSGTLEAFFGQGTRLTVV.

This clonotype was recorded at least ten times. CDR3 DNA sequence: TGCGCCAGCAGCCAAGTCGGGACAGCCCTCACTGAAAAACTGTTTTTT. This translates into CASSQVGTALTEKLFF. J is TRBJ1-4 and V is TRBV4-1; the match to TRBD1 covers 7 bases. The CDR3 runs 16 residues. J lost 7 bases, V lost 1 base, and 9 bases had no gene match. Germline assignment: CDR1 MGHRA and CDR2 YSYEKL.

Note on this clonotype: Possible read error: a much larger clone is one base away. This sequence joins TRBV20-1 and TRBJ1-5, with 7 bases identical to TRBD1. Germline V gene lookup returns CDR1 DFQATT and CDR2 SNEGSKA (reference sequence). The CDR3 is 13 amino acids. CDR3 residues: CGAGPTGNQPQHF. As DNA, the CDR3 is TGCGGTGCTGGTCCGACAGGGAATCAGCCCCAGCATTTT.

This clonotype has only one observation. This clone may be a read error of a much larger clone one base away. The CDR3 spells CASNLSRWGAFF. As DNA, the CDR3 is TGTGCCAGCAATTTGTCCCGATGGGGAGCTTTCTTT. V is TRBV28 and J is TRBJ1-1; D remains unclear. The V gene lost 7 bases and the J gene lost 10 bases, with 16 bases spanning the gap. The V gene's germline CDR1 is MDHEN and CDR2 SYDVKM. The CDR3 sequence is 12 residues long.

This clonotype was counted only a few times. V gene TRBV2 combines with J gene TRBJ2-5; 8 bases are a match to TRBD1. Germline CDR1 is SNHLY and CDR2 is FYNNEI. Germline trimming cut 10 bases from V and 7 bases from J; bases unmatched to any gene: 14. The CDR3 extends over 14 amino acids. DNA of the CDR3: TGTGCCACAGCAGGGGGCAAGGGCTCGGGGACCCAGTACTTC. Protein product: CATAGGKGSGTQYF.

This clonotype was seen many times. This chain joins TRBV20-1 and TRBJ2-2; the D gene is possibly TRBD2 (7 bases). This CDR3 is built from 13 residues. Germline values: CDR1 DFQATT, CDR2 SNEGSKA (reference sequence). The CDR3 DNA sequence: TGCAGCGTAGGGGGGGCCAGCACCGGGGAGCTGTTTTTT. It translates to CSVGGASTGELFF.

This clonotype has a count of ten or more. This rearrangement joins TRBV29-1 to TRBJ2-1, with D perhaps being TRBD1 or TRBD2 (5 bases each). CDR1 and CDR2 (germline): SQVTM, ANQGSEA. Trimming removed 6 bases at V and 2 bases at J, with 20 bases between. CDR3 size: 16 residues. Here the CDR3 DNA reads TGCAGCGTCGACGGAGGTGCAGGGACCCCCTACAATGAGCAGTTCTTC. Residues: CSVDGGAGTPYNEQFF.

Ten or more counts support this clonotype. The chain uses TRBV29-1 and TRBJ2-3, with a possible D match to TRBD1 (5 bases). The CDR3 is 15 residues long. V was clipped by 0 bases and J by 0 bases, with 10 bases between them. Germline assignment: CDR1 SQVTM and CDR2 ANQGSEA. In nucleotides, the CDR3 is TGCAGCGTTGAAGATAGAGGACATAGCACAGATACGCAGTATTTT. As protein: CSVEDRGHSTDTQYF.

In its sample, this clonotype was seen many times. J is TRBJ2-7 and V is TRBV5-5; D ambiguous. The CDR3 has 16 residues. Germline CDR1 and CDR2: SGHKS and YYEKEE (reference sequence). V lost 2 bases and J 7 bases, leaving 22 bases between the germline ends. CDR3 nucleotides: TGTGCCAGCAGCTTCCAGGAGTTAGCCCTCACGGGTGAGCAGTACTTC. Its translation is CASSFQELALTGEQYF.

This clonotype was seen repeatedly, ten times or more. As DNA, the CDR3 is TGTGCCAGCAGCAAAGGGTTTTTGGCTTTCTTT. It specifies CASSKGFLAFF. The chain joins TRBV28 to TRBJ1-1; D ambiguous. The length of the CDR3 is 11 residues. CDR1 is MDHEN, CDR2 SYDVKM, per germline. V shed 6 bases and J shed 11 bases, with 13 bases lying between them.

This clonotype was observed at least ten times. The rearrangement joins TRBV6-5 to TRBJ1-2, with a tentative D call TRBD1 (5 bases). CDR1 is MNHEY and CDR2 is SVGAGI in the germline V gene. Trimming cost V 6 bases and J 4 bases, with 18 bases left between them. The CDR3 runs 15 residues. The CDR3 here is CASRTGTTPSYGYTF. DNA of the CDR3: TGTGCCAGCAGGACCGGGACTACTCCGTCCTATGGCTACACCTTC.

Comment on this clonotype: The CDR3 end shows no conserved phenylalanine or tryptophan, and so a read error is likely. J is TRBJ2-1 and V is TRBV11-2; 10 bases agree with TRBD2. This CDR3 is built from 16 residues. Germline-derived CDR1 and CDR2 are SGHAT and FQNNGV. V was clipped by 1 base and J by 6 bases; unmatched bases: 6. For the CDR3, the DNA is TGTGCCAGCAGCTTAGTAAGCGGGAGGGCCGGCAATGAGCAGTTCCCT. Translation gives CASSLVSGRAGNEQFP.

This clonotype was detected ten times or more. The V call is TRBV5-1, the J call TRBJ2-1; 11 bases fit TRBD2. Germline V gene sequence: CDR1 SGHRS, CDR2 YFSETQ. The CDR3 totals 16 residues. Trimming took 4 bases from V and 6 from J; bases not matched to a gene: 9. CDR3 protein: CASSPLAGGSGNEQFF. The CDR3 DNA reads TGCGCCAGCAGCCCGCTAGCGGGAGGCTCGGGCAATGAGCAGTTCTTC.

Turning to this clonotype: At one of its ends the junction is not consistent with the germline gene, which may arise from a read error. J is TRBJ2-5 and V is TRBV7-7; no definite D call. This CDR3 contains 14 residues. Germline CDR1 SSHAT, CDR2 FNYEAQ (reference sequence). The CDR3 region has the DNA TGTGCTAGCAGCTCATGGGAACAGCAAGAGACCCAGTACTTC. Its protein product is CASSSWEQQETQYF.

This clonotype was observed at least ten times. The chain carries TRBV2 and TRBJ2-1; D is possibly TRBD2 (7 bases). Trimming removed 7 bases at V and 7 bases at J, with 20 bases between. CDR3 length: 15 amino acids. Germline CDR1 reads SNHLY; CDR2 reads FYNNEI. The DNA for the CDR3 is TGTGCCAGCATTGCGGGGGCGGGAGTATGGAATGAGCAGTTCTTC. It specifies CASIAGAGVWNEQFF.

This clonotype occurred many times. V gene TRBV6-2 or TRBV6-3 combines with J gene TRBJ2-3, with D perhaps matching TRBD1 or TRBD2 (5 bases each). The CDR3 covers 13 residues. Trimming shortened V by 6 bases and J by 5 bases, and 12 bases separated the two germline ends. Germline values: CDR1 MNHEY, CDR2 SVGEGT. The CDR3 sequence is CASRGVGIDTQYF. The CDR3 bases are TGTGCCAGCAGAGGGGTCGGGATAGATACGCAGTATTTT.

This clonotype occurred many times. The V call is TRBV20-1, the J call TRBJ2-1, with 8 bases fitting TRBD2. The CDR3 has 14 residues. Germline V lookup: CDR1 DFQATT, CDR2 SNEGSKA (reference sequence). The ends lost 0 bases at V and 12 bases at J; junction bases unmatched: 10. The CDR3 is CSARDREGFRAQFF. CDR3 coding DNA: TGCAGTGCTAGAGATCGGGAGGGTTTCCGGGCGCAGTTCTTC.

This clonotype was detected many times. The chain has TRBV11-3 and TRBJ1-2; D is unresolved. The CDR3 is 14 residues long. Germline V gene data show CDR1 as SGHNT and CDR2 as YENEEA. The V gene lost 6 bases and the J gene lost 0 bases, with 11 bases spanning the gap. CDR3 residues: CASRPPSANYGYTF. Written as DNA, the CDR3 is TGTGCCAGCAGACCCCCGTCGGCTAACTATGGCTACACCTTC.

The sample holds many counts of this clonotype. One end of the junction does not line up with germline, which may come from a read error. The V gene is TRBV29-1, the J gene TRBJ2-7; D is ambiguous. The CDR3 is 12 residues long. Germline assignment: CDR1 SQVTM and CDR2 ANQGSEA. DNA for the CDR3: TGCAGCGTCGAAGGCGTAGACTGGGTGCGGTACTTC. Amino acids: CSVEGVDWVRYF.

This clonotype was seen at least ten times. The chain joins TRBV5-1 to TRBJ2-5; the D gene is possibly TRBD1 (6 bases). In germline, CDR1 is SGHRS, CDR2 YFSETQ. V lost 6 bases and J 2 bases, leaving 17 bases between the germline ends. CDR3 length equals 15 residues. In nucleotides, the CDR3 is TGCGCCAGCACCCCGGGCCGAGGGGGACAAGAGACCCAGTACTTC. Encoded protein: CASTPGRGGQETQYF. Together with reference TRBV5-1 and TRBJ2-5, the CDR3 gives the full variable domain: KAGVTQTPRYLIKTRGQQVTLSCSPISGHRSVSWYQQTPGQGLQFLFEYFSETQRNKGNFPGRFSGRQFSNSRSEMNVSTLELGDSALYLCASTPGRGGQETQYFGPGTRLLVL.